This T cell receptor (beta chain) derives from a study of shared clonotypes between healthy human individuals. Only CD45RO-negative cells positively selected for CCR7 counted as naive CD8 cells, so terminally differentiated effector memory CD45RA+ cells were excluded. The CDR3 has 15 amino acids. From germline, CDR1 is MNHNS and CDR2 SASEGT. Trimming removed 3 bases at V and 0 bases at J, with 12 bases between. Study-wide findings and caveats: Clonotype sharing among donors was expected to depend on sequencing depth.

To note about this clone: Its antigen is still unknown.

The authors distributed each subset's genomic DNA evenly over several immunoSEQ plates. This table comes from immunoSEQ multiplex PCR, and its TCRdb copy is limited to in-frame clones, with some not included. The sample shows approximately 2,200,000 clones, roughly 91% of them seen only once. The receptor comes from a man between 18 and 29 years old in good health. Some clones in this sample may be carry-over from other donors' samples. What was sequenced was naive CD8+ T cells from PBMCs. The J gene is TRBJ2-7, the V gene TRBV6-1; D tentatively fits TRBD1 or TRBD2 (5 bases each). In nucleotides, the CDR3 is TGTGCCAGCAGTGAGGGGCCCGGGACCTCCTACGAGCAGTACTTC. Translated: CASSEGPGTSYEQYF.